Listed below are T cell receptor beta chains from one sample, sequenced in a study of radiotherapy plus CTLA-4 blockade in lung cancer. Generated by immunoSEQ multiplex PCR, the TCRdb table keeps only in-frame clones and is missing some. The table lists approximately 110,000 clones, approximately 77% of them singletons. Sequencing used peripheral blood, obtained from a patient treated with radiotherapy plus ipilimumab. The source is a human donor with non-small cell lung cancer that progressed on radiotherapy plus ipilimumab. Some clones in this sample may be carry-over from other donors' samples. CDR3s include the opening cysteine and the closing phenylalanine or tryptophan. A D gene is named only where the DNA matches it firmly. Size is stated for part of the rows, as once, few or many counts, or as a class when the clone is expanded.

CDR3 protein,CDR3 DNA,CDR3 length,D gene,clone size,V gene,J gene
CASSQDRVLEQYF,TGCGCCAGCAGCCAAGACAGGGTACTCGAGCAGTACTTC,13,-,once,TRBV4-3,TRBJ2-7
CASSLDRAANYGYTF,TGCGCCAGCAGCTTGGATCGCGCAGCTAACTATGGCTACACCTTC,15,-,-,TRBV5-1,TRBJ1-2
CSGRDSYEQYF,TGCAGCGGCAGGGATTCCTACGAGCAGTACTTC,11,-,-,TRBV29-1,TRBJ2-7
CASSPGTPQGKRFF,TGTGCCAGCAGTCCCGGGACCCCACAAGGAAAGCGGTTTTTT,14,-,-,TRBV28,TRBJ1-4
CSVGQGYGYTF,TGCAGCGTTGGCCAGGGGTATGGCTACACCTTC,11,-,-,TRBV29-1,TRBJ1-2
CASMRQSGANVLTF,TGTGCCAGCATGCGACAGTCTGGGGCCAACGTCCTGACTTTC,14,-,-,TRBV9,TRBJ2-6
CASSLWGAKAFF,TGTGCCAGCAGCTTGTGGGGGGCTAAAGCTTTCTTT,12,-,-,TRBV11-1,TRBJ1-1
CASSAQGGPSTDTQYF,TGTGCCAGCAGCGCCCAAGGGGGCCCTAGCACAGATACGCAGTATTTT,16,TRBD1,-,TRBV9,TRBJ2-3
CASNPLQGGSEQYF,TGTGCCAGCAACCCCTTACAGGGCGGTTCCGAGCAGTACTTC,14,-,-,TRBV6-1,TRBJ2-7
CASSNPQGAWETQYF,TGTGCCAGCAGTAATCCACAGGGGGCTTGGGAGACCCAGTACTTC,15,TRBD1,once,TRBV28,TRBJ2-5
CASTSRGGGGYTF,TGTGCCAGTACTTCCAGGGGCGGGGGCGGCTACACCTTC,13,-,-,TRBV19,TRBJ1-2
CASSLRTGEAFF,TGTGCCAGCAGTTTGCGGACAGGGGAAGCTTTCTTT,12,TRBD1,-,TRBV28,TRBJ1-1
CASSVDPGTVHQYF,TGTGCCAGCAGCGTAGATCCCGGGACAGTACACCAGTACTTC,14,TRBD1,-,TRBV9,TRBJ2-7
CASSLTVGSPGKGGYTF,TGTGCCAGCAGCTTAACGGTGGGCAGTCCCGGCAAGGGGGGCTACACCTTC,17,-,-,TRBV7-3,TRBJ1-2
CASSQEGPLGADTQYF,TGCGCCAGCAGCCAAGAGGGACCCCTGGGCGCAGATACGCAGTATTTT,16,-,-,TRBV4-3,TRBJ2-3
CASSEYSARETQYF,TGTGCCAGCAGTGAATATAGTGCGCGAGAGACCCAGTACTTC,14,-,once,TRBV25-1,TRBJ2-5
CASSPRTGGLDYGYTF,TGTGCCAGCTCACCCCGGACAGGGGGCTTGGACTATGGCTACACCTTC,16,TRBD1,-,TRBV18,TRBJ1-2
CASSVEGGLDEKLFF,TGTGCCAGCAGCGTAGAGGGGGGGCTTGATGAAAAACTGTTTTTT,15,-,-,TRBV9,TRBJ1-4
CASSPVSTNTEAFF,TGTGCCAGCTCACCTGTTAGTACGAACACTGAAGCTTTCTTT,14,-,-,TRBV18,TRBJ1-1
CASSPLGAKNIQYF,TGTGCCAGCTCACCCCTTGGAGCCAAAAACATTCAGTACTTC,14,-,-,TRBV18,TRBJ2-4
CASSQDLWGSGEKLFF,TGCGCCAGCAGCCAAGATCTATGGGGGTCCGGGGAAAAACTGTTTTTT,16,-,-,TRBV4-3,TRBJ1-4
CASSQILDFTDTQYF,TGCGCCAGCAGCCAAATACTAGATTTCACAGATACGCAGTATTTT,15,-,-,TRBV4-3,TRBJ2-3
CASSLGQGDSPLHF,TGTGCCAGCAGCTTGGGACAGGGTGATTCACCCCTCCACTTT,14,TRBD1,-,TRBV5-4,TRBJ1-6
CASSITGTGVETQYF,TGTGCCAGCAGCATAACCGGGACAGGGGTCGAGACCCAGTACTTC,15,TRBD1,-,TRBV7-3,TRBJ2-5
CASSLRTGRAYEQYF,TGCGCCAGCAGCCTTCGGACAGGGCGGGCCTACGAGCAGTACTTC,15,TRBD1,-,TRBV4-3,TRBJ2-7
CASSENGQGINEQFF,TGTGCCAGCAGCGAGAACGGACAGGGGATCAATGAGCAGTTCTTC,15,TRBD1,-,TRBV9,TRBJ2-1